These T cell receptor beta chains were read from a single sample in a study of siplizumab effects on memory and regulatory T cells. Method: immunoSEQ multiplex PCR; TCRdb's copy keeps in-frame clones and lacks some. Of some 99,000 clones listed, under 95% are singletons. Input material: Tregs sorted from blood. Receptors were obtained from a human donor in good health. Both conserved end residues are part of each CDR3. Fields, in order: V gene, J gene, clone size, CDR3 protein. The size entry is marked missing in some rows and otherwise reads once, few, many or a size class.

v_gene: TRBV19
j_gene: TRBJ2-2
abundance: once
CDR3aa: CASRLQGTGELFF

v_gene: TRBV27
j_gene: TRBJ2-5
abundance: NA
CDR3aa: CASSLSIAGLQETQYF

v_gene: TRBV6-5
j_gene: TRBJ2-7
abundance: NA
CDR3aa: CASSYSRADYEQYF

v_gene: TRBV29-1
j_gene: TRBJ1-2
abundance: NA
CDR3aa: CSVALRGTGGYTF

v_gene: TRBV11-1
j_gene: TRBJ2-1
abundance: NA
CDR3aa: CASSSPGGGMDEQFF

v_gene: TRBV5-4
j_gene: TRBJ2-5
abundance: NA
CDR3aa: CASSPGSGGETQYF

v_gene: TRBV10-3
j_gene: TRBJ1-5
abundance: NA
CDR3aa: CAISQQVANQPQHF

v_gene: TRBV11-2
j_gene: TRBJ2-7
abundance: NA
CDR3aa: CASSLGGQVNEQYF

v_gene: TRBV21-1
j_gene: TRBJ2-3
abundance: once
CDR3aa: CASSNVRGQGTDTQYF

v_gene: TRBV29-1
j_gene: TRBJ2-1
abundance: NA
CDR3aa: CSVYLGEQFF

v_gene: TRBV5-6
j_gene: TRBJ2-7
abundance: NA
CDR3aa: CASSLALASYEQYF

v_gene: TRBV5-4
j_gene: TRBJ1-1
abundance: NA
CDR3aa: CASSLDRVNTEAFF

v_gene: TRBV30
j_gene: TRBJ1-1
abundance: NA
CDR3aa: CAWSGTLTAMNTEAFF

v_gene: TRBV7-9
j_gene: TRBJ1-2
abundance: NA
CDR3aa: CASSAGLYYGYTF

v_gene: TRBV5-1
j_gene: TRBJ1-1
abundance: NA
CDR3aa: CASSLDSMNTEAFF

v_gene: TRBV29-1
j_gene: TRBJ1-2
abundance: few
CDR3aa: CSVEAATGRGF

v_gene: TRBV7-2
j_gene: TRBJ1-5
abundance: NA
CDR3aa: CASSFGTGYQPQHF

v_gene: TRBV7-8
j_gene: TRBJ1-1
abundance: NA
CDR3aa: CASSVNRGLEAFF

v_gene: TRBV18
j_gene: TRBJ1-1
abundance: NA
CDR3aa: CASSQGVDWTEAFF

v_gene: TRBV6-5
j_gene: TRBJ2-4
abundance: NA
CDR3aa: CASRRGRDQYF

v_gene: TRBV9
j_gene: TRBJ2-5
abundance: once
CDR3aa: CASSVGLAGGQETQYF

v_gene: TRBV20-1
j_gene: TRBJ1-1
abundance: NA
CDR3aa: CSARETGEGFF

v_gene: TRBV6-5
j_gene: TRBJ1-1
abundance: NA
CDR3aa: CASIGQGRTEAFF

v_gene: TRBV11-2
j_gene: TRBJ1-1
abundance: NA
CDR3aa: CASSLVPQGITEAFF

v_gene: TRBV5-1
j_gene: TRBJ1-1
abundance: once
CDR3aa: CASSRGETEAFF

v_gene: TRBV7-8
j_gene: TRBJ1-1
abundance: NA
CDR3aa: CASSSRQGGTEAFF

v_gene: TRBV6-1
j_gene: TRBJ2-7
abundance: NA
CDR3aa: CAPYFGDEQYF

v_gene: TRBV5-1
j_gene: TRBJ2-1
abundance: NA
CDR3aa: CASSLEQFNSYNEQFF

v_gene: TRBV11-3
j_gene: TRBJ2-1
abundance: NA
CDR3aa: CASGTGADNEQFF